The 22 T cell receptor beta chains below come from one sample, sequenced in a study of T cell repertoires in cytomegalovirus infection. MiXCR, run by TCRdb on the reads, gives a single entry per CDR3 protein. The table includes roughly 250,000 distinct CDR3 sequences, more than 9% detected once. The sequencing sample was made of PBMCs. Receptors were obtained from a human donor in good health (CMV status not recorded). Some clones in this sample may be carry-over from other donors' samples.

Ten or more counts support this clonotype. The chain uses TRBV19 and TRBJ2-5; no firm D call. The germline V gene has CDR1 LNHDA and CDR2 SQIVND (reference sequence). The CDR3 has 16 amino acids. The ends were cut back, 0 bases at V and 1 base at J, with 12 bases in the middle. CDR3 nucleotides: TGTGCCAGTAGTATAGATCAAGGGCCAGCCCAAGAGACCCAGTACTTC. Its protein product is CASSIDQGPAQETQYF.

This clonotype came up a few times. The chain employs TRBV20-1 and TRBJ2-5, with 9 bases matching TRBD2. With V trimmed by 3 bases and J by 1 base, 3 bases remained unmatched. There are 14 residues in the CDR3. CDR1 DFQATT and CDR2 SNEGSKA come from the germline V gene (reference sequence). This CDR3 is CSASSGGSQETQYF. The CDR3 nucleotides are TGCAGTGCTAGTAGCGGGGGATCCCAAGAGACCCAGTACTTC.

This clonotype was counted many times. The chain joins TRBV6-5 to TRBJ2-7; D is perhaps TRBD1 or TRBD2 (5 bases each). Germline CDR1 MNHEY, CDR2 SVGAGI. Between the trimmed V and J ends, which lost 3 bases and 7 bases, there was a span of 13 bases. The CDR3 totals 13 residues. CDR3 bases: TGTGCCAGCAGTTATTCCGGGACCGGAGAGCAGTACTTC. Residues: CASSYSGTGEQYF.

The CDR3 sequence is CASSIEGWTFF. CDR3 bases: TGTGCCAGTAGTATAGAGGGGTGGACTTTCTTT. V usage is TRBV19 and J usage is TRBJ1-1; D is unresolved. The CDR3 is 11 residues long. Germline CDR1 and CDR2: LNHDA and SQIVND (reference sequence). The V end lost 0 bases, the J end lost 12 bases, and 8 bases lay between the germline ends. Full variable domain (missing parts from reference TRBV19 and TRBJ1-1): DGGITQSPKYLFRKEGQNVTLSCEQNLNHDAMYWYRQDPGQGLRLIYYSQIVNDFQKGDIAEGYSVSREKKESFPLTVTSAQKNPTAFYLCASSIEGWTFFGQGTRLTVV.

This chain links TRBV14 with TRBJ2-3; TRBD2 matches 9 bases. Looked up from germline, CDR1 is SGHDN and CDR2 is FVKESK. Germline trimming cut 4 bases from V and 4 bases from J; bases unmatched to any gene: 6. The CDR3 totals 15 residues. The CDR3 coding sequence is TGTGCCAGCAGCCTTAGCGGGGGCTTTTCAGATACGCAGTATTTT. Its translation is CASSLSGGFSDTQYF. Drawing the rest from reference TRBV14 and TRBJ2-3, the complete variable domain is EAGVTQFPSHSVIEKGQTVTLRCDPISGHDNLYWYRRVMGKEIKFLLHFVKESKQDESGMPNNRFLAERTGGTYSTLKVQPAELEDSGVYFCASSLSGGFSDTQYFGPGTRLTVL.

The rearrangement uses TRBV18 and TRBJ2-1; D gene ambiguous. Trimming removed 8 bases at V and 5 bases at J, with 10 bases between. In germline, CDR1 is KGHSH, CDR2 LQKENI. There are 12 residues in the CDR3. The CDR3: CASRTENNEQFF. The CDR3 DNA sequence: TGTGCCAGCCGGACCGAGAACAATGAGCAGTTCTTC. The full variable domain, with the rest looked up from reference TRBV18 and TRBJ2-1, is NAGVMQNPRHLVRRRGQEARLRCSPMKGHSHVYWYRQLPEEGLKFMVYLQKENIIDESGMPKERFSAEFPKEGPSILRIQQVVRGDSAAYFCASRTENNEQFFGPGTRLTVL.

This clonotype was observed many times. V is TRBV29-1 and J is TRBJ1-2; D call uncertain. Germline assignment: CDR1 SQVTM and CDR2 ANQGSEA. Trimming took 2 bases from V and 6 from J, leaving 10 bases between them. The CDR3 contains 12 residues. The DNA for the CDR3 is TGCAGCGTTGAAAACAGTTTTAATGGCTACACCTTC. It codes for CSVENSFNGYTF.

J is TRBJ2-4 and V is TRBV19, with D possibly TRBD2 on 6 matching bases. Trimming left V 2 bases short and J 8 bases short, with 13 bases between. The germline CDR1 and CDR2 sequences are LNHDA and SQIVND (reference sequence). This CDR3 is 14 amino acids long. CDR3 sequence reads: CASSIRLEGDIQYF. The CDR3 bases are TGTGCCAGTAGTATAAGATTGGAGGGCGACATTCAGTACTTC.

This clonotype was detected a few times. This chain uses TRBV2 with TRBJ1-2; D unresolved. Germline CDR1 reads SNHLY; CDR2 reads FYNNEI. CDR3 length equals 13 residues. V was pared by 5 bases and J by 8 bases, with 15 bases between. This chain's CDR3 is CASSSGPRNGYTF. DNA of the CDR3: TGTGCCAGCAGTTCCGGGCCGCGGAACGGCTACACCTTC.

This clonotype turned up a few times. The V call is TRBV3-1, the J call TRBJ1-2; D is ambiguous. Germline CDR1 is LGHDT and CDR2 is YNNKEL (reference sequence). This CDR3 comprises 14 residues. V was shortened by 0 bases and J by 2 bases, with 7 bases between the two germline ends. CDR3 loop: CASSQDPQNYGYTF. CDR3 sequence (DNA): TGTGCCAGCAGCCAAGATCCACAGAACTATGGCTACACCTTC.

This clonotype occurred many times. The chain joins TRBV7-2 to TRBJ2-5; D is possibly TRBD1 (6 bases). V lost 5 bases and J 5 bases, leaving 15 bases between the germline ends. This CDR3 has 14 amino acids. Per germline, CDR1 SGHTA and CDR2 FQGNSA. CDR3 sequence (DNA): TGTGCCAGCAGCACGAGGGGGAGTGGGGAGACCCAGTACTTC. This codes for CASSTRGSGETQYF. The whole variable domain, remainder taken from reference TRBV7-2 and TRBJ2-5, is GAGVSQSPSNKVTEKGKDVELRCDPISGHTALYWYRQSLGQGLEFLIYFQGNSAPDKSGLPSDRFSAERTGGSVSTLTIQRTQQEDSAVYLCASSTRGSGETQYFGPGTRLLVL.

This clonotype was detected many times. The V and J genes are TRBV7-8 and TRBJ2-3, with 7 bases that match TRBD2. V trimming: 5 bases; J trimming: 1 base; junction bases outside the gene matches: 9. CDR1 is SGHVS, CDR2 FQNEAQ, per germline. The CDR3 is 16 amino acids. CDR3 protein: CASSVSRAGGTDTQYF. Written as DNA, the CDR3 is TGTGCCAGCAGCGTCTCTAGGGCGGGGGGCACAGATACGCAGTATTTT.

This chain joins TRBV5-1 and TRBJ2-1; 14 positions agree with TRBD2. Germline assignment: CDR1 SGHRS and CDR2 YFSETQ. With 4 bases clipped from V and 5 bases from J, the junction kept 5 bases outside the gene matches. CDR3 length: 16 residues. The CDR3 nucleotides read TGCGCCAGCAGCCCCGGACTAGCGGGAGGCCACAATGAGCAGTTCTTC. Translation gives CASSPGLAGGHNEQFF.

The gene calls are TRBV7-2 and TRBJ2-7; D might be TRBD2 (5 bases). CDR3 length: 13 amino acids. V lost 5 bases to trimming and J lost 2 bases, with 10 bases between them. From germline, CDR1 is SGHTA and CDR2 FQGNSA. CDR3 sequence reads: CASSPGMTYEQYF. The CDR3 DNA reads as TGTGCCAGCAGCCCCGGGATGACCTACGAGCAGTACTTC.

This clonotype was recorded many times. The rearrangement links TRBV5-6 to TRBJ2-2; TRBD1 agrees at 10 bases. CDR3 length equals 15 residues. Germline loops: CDR1 SGHDT, CDR2 YYEEEE. V lost 3 bases, J lost 3 bases, and 2 bases stayed unmatched. The CDR3 region is CASSWGTGDTGELFF. The CDR3 DNA is TGTGCCAGCAGCTGGGGGACAGGGGACACCGGGGAGCTGTTTTTT.

This clonotype has at least ten counts. J is TRBJ2-7 and V is TRBV20-1; no clear D. This CDR3 is built from 15 residues. Germline CDR1 and CDR2: DFQATT and SNEGSKA (reference sequence). V was cut by 0 bases and J by 2 bases, with 14 bases left in between. The CDR3 is CSARDSTEEAYEQYF. CDR3 nucleotide sequence: TGCAGTGCTAGAGATTCTACGGAAGAAGCCTACGAGCAGTACTTC.

This clonotype has a count of ten or more. V usage is TRBV7-9 and J usage is TRBJ2-1, with D hard to call. Germline V lookup: CDR1 SEHNR, CDR2 FQNEAQ (reference sequence). Trimming cost V 3 bases and J 2 bases, with 17 bases left between them. The CDR3 totals 17 residues. CDR3 region: CASSLPPRHSPYNEQFF. Written as DNA, the CDR3 is TGTGCCAGCAGCTTGCCCCCTCGACACTCACCCTACAATGAGCAGTTCTTC.

The sample holds a few counts of this clonotype. The chain recombines TRBV7-9 with TRBJ1-1; D is possibly TRBD1 (6 bases). The CDR3 covers 12 residues. Germline V lookup: CDR1 SEHNR, CDR2 FQNEAQ (reference sequence). Trimming pared 5 bases from V and 10 bases from J, leaving 14 bases between. This chain's CDR3 is CASSLDSPAAFF. CDR3 coding DNA: TGTGCCAGCAGCCTGGACAGTCCGGCAGCTTTCTTT. Complete variable domain (other parts from reference TRBV7-9 and TRBJ1-1): DTGVSQNPRHKITKRGQNVTFRCDPISEHNRLYWYRQTLGQGPEFLTYFQNEAQLEKSRLLSDRFSAERPKGSFSTLEIQRTEQGDSAMYLCASSLDSPAAFFGQGTRLTVV.

This clonotype was seen repeatedly, ten times or more. The chain joins TRBV7-2 to TRBJ1-5; a possible D gene is TRBD1 (6 bases). Between the trimmed V and J ends, which lost 3 bases and 1 base, there was a span of 13 bases. Germline assignment: CDR1 SGHTA and CDR2 FQGNSA. The CDR3 is 16 amino acids. The CDR3 loop is CASSLSGGASNQPQHF. In DNA form, the CDR3 reads TGTGCCAGCAGCTTGTCGGGGGGCGCAAGCAATCAGCCCCAGCATTTT.

This clonotype has ten or more counts. The chain uses TRBV5-1 and TRBJ2-5; a weak D match, TRBD2 (6 bases). The germline V gene has CDR1 SGHRS and CDR2 YFSETQ. The CDR3 spans 16 residues. V dropped 2 bases and J dropped 2 bases, with 16 bases sitting between them. Here the CDR3 reads CASSFRDSTWQETQYF. In DNA, the CDR3 is TGCGCCAGCAGCTTCCGGGACTCCACCTGGCAAGAGACCCAGTACTTC.

This clonotype was seen ten or more times. The chain joins TRBV7-2 to TRBJ2-4, with 9 nucleotides matching TRBD2. Germline values: CDR1 SGHTA, CDR2 FQGNSA. J gave up 1 base and V 5 bases, and 3 bases lay outside the gene matches. This CDR3 has 15 amino acids. DNA of the CDR3: TGTGCCAGCAGCCTCAGCGGGAGGGCCAAAAACATTCAGTACTTC. This codes for CASSLSGRAKNIQYF.

This clonotype has more than one count but fewer than ten. The chain links TRBV12-3 or TRBV12-4 to TRBJ1-2, with D possibly TRBD1 on 5 matching bases. This CDR3 comprises 16 residues. V was trimmed by 3 bases and J by 4 bases, leaving 18 bases between them. The CDR3 DNA is TGTGCCAGCAGTTTGGGCTCCGGGACGGACTTCTATGGCTACACCTTC. Residues: CASSLGSGTDFYGYTF.